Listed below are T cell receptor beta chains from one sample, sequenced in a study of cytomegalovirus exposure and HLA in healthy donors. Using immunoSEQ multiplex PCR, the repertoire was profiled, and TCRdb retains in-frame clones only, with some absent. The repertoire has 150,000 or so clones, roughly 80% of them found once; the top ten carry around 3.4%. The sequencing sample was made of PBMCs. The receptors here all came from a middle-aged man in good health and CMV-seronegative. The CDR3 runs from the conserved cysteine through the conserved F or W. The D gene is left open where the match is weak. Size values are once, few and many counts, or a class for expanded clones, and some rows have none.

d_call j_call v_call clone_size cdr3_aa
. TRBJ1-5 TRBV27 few CASSLSSYRPNQPQHF
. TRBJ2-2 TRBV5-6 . CASSSVTGELFF
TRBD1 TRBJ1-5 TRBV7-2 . CASSLVGTGDNQPQHF
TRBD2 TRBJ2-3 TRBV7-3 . CASSPQRGSTDTQYF
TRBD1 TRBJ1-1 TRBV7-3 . CASSPDRDTEAFF
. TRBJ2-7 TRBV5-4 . CASSRTGSLAVSDEQYF
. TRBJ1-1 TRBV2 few CASSENRQNTEAFF
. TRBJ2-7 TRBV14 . CASSQGFRGFVYEQYF
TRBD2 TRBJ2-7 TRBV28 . CASSSPGGGISYEQYF
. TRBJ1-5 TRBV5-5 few CASSPGQTYQPQHF
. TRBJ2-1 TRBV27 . CASWGVYNEQFF
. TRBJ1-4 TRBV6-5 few CASSFRTEEKLFF
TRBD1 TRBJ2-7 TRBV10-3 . CAISEGQGKHEQYF
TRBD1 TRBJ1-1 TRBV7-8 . CASSFGQGENTEAFF
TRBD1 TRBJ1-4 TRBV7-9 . CASSPYTNRGGFEKLFF
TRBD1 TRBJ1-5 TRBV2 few CASSAQGDQPQHF
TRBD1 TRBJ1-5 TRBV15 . CATSRDLGTGDQPQHF
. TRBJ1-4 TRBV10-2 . CATRDTGTNEKLFF
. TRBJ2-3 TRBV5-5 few CASSFGSAASTDTQYF
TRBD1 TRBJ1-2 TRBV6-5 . CASSYSAGGNYGYTF
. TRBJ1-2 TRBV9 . CASSVAIDIYYGYTF
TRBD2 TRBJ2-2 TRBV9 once CASSVTSGGAPGELFF
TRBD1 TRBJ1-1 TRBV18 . CASSLAGTGANTEAFF
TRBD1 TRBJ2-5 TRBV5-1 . CATGQGPGTQYF
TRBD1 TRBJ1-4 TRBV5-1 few CASSEGSGGSGEKLFF
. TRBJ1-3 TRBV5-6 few CASTATARAGNTIYF
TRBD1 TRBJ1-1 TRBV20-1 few CSAARTGLAFF
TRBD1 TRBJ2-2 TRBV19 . CASRDRGRTGELFF
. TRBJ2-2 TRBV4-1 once CASSRATGNTGELFF
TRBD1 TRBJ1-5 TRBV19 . CASSARQGMINQPQHF
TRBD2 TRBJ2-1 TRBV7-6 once CASRGVAGGHNEQFF
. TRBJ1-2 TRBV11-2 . CASSLDLVGWDGYTF
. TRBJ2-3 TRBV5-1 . CASSQRGTGNTDTQYF